The sequence of this T cell receptor beta chain was determined in a study of T-cell memory formation after mild COVID-19. Study-wide points: Mainly in CM and EM were contracting CD4+ clones; CD8+ were in EMRA. Nothing confirmed that second-wave clones peaking on day 37 were specific for SARS-CoV-2. Pre-infection memory harbored some responding clones, suggesting cross-reactive memory joined.

The ends were cut back, 5 bases at V and 0 bases at J, with 10 bases in the middle. The CDR3 extends over 15 amino acids. Germline CDR1 and CDR2: SEHNR and FQNEAQ (reference sequence). As concerns this clonotype: Its antigen is not known.

The 5'RACE method, run with constant-segment primers, produced TCR alpha and TCR beta cDNA libraries (carrying sample barcodes and UMIs). TCRdb ran MiXCR on the 5' RACE reads and lists one entry per CDR3 protein. The table includes around 410,000 distinct CDR3 sequences, about a quarter detected once. The receptor's source is an adult woman who had mild COVID-19 (a few samples of this study predate the infection). Cell type and time point are not known. The J gene is TRBJ2-2, the V gene TRBV7-9; the D gene could be TRBD1 or TRBD2 (5 bases each). The sequencing input was PBMCs or a T cell subset sorted from them (not recorded which). The CDR3 DNA sequence: TGTGCCAGCAGCCCGGGACCCACGAACACCGGGGAGCTGTTTTTT. Translating gives CASSPGPTNTGELFF.